This T cell receptor (beta chain) was recorded in a study of T cells of healthy individuals. The V and J ends lost 8 bases and 4 bases respectively, with 17 bases between them. This CDR3 has 14 residues. Germline CDR1 MNHEY, CDR2 SVGEGT. In its sample, this clonotype was seen a few times. TCRdb re-derived calls from the 5' RACE reads in MiXCR, one entry per CDR3 protein. The data show approximately 100,000 distinct CDR3 sequences, with 15% to 20% seen just once and around 6.5% held by the top ten. This TCR was recovered from a human donor in good health. The rearrangement joins TRBV6-2 or TRBV6-3 to TRBJ2-5; a possible D gene is TRBD2 (6 bases). The DNA of the CDR3 is TGTGCCAGCCGTGGAGGGCAGGGCGGAGAGACCCAGTACTTC. As protein: CASRGGQGGETQYF.